This T cell receptor (beta chain) was profiled in a study of T cells in tuberculosis. Whole-study context: Sequenced TCRs come from CD1B-GMM tetramer-binding T cells.

TCR-alpha and TCR-beta chains were sequenced unpaired. Profiling relied on immunoSEQ multiplex PCR, and the TCRdb table lists in-frame clones only, not all of them. The table shows some 60,000 clones, with about 76% occurring only once. Study-wide points: Some low-affinity tetramer-binding T cells may be absent from this sample.

Cells were sorted from thawed PBMC rested overnight and stained with GMM-loaded CD1B tetramer, viability dye and anti-CD3. C32 glucose monomycolate from Rhodococcus equi was loaded onto the CD1B tetramers. The source of this sequence is an adult woman with latent tuberculosis. Material: CD1b-GMM tetramer-negative cells sorted from PBMCs.

The CDR3 DNA reads as TGCGCCAGCAGCCCGGGGGACCAGGGGGCTATTGGTTCCTACAATGAGCAGTTCTTC. Its translation is CASSPGDQGAIGSYNEQFF. V gene TRBV5-1 combines with J gene TRBJ2-1; TRBD1 aligns across 8 bases. The length of the CDR3 is 19 residues. Germline V gene sequence: CDR1 SGHRS, CDR2 YFSETQ. The trim removed 4 bases at V and 1 base at J, leaving 16 bases unmatched.